The rows below give T cell receptor beta chains drawn from one sample of a study of CD8+ T cells in alopecia areata. Clones were read by immunoSEQ multiplex PCR, and TCRdb kept only the in-frame ones, dropping some. The table lists about 200,000 clones, roughly 60% of them singletons, with about 5.1% in the top ten. The specimen comprised CD4+ T cells sorted from blood, sampled at week 24, from a patient treated with tofacitinib. These receptors originate from a human donor with alopecia areata. Each CDR3 is given with its conserved first and last residue. Fields, in order: J gene, D gene, clone size, V gene, CDR3 protein, CDR3 DNA. A D gene is named only where the DNA matches it firmly. The listing skips clone size in some rows; elsewhere it reads once, few, many or a size class.

>TRBJ2-5|.|.|TRBV5-1
CASSLRGNQETQYF
TGCGCCAGCAGTCTGAGGGGTAACCAAGAGACCCAGTACTTC
>TRBJ2-1|TRBD2|few|TRBV4-3
CASSQVTSGGPRRSEQFF
TGCGCCAGCAGCCAAGTTACTAGCGGGGGCCCACGGCGCAGTGAGCAGTTCTTC
>TRBJ2-3|TRBD2|.|TRBV28
CASQTSHYTDTQYF
TGTGCCTCCCAGACTAGCCATTACACAGATACGCAGTATTTT
>TRBJ2-7|.|few|TRBV28
CASKDTLLYEQYF
TGTGCCAGCAAGGACACACTACTCTACGAGCAGTACTTC
>TRBJ1-5|.|once|TRBV7-6
CASSLTGSGNQPQHF
TGTGCCAGCAGCTTAACAGGGAGTGGCAATCAGCCCCAGCATTTT
>TRBJ2-1|TRBD1|few|TRBV6-6
CASSLGQGGNEQFF
TGTGCCAGCAGTTTGGGACAGGGGGGCAATGAGCAGTTCTTC
>TRBJ1-2|.|.|TRBV4-3
CASSQDRQSGYTF
TGCGCCAGCAGCCAAGATCGTCAGTCTGGCTACACCTTC
>TRBJ1-2|TRBD1|.|TRBV23-1
CASSQSLQGGNGYTF
TGCGCCAGCAGTCAATCGCTGCAGGGGGGTAACGGCTACACCTTC
>TRBJ1-6|TRBD1|.|TRBV5-1
CASSVASRGNNSPLHF
TGCGCCAGCAGCGTAGCCTCCAGGGGGAATAATTCACCCCTCCACTTT
>TRBJ1-1|.|.|TRBV4-3
CASSQDNGQNTEAFF
TGCGCCAGCAGCCAAGACAACGGACAGAACACTGAAGCTTTCTTT
>TRBJ2-5|.|.|TRBV11-2
CASSLGEETQYF
TGTGCCAGCAGCTTAGGGGAAGAGACCCAGTACTTC
>TRBJ2-7|.|.|TRBV4-1
CASSQDISDSYEQYF
TGCGCCAGCAGCCAAGATATCAGTGACTCTTACGAGCAGTACTTC
>TRBJ1-1|.|.|TRBV29-1
CSVSIRTVNTEAFF
TGCAGCGTTTCTATAAGGACAGTGAACACTGAAGCTTTCTTT
>TRBJ2-3|.|.|TRBV5-4
CASSPEPGFTDTQYF
TGTGCCAGCAGCCCGGAGCCGGGTTTCACAGATACGCAGTATTTT
>TRBJ1-2|.|few|TRBV5-1
CASGSSPGDNYGYTF
TGCGCCAGCGGATCAAGCCCGGGAGATAACTATGGCTACACCTTC
>TRBJ1-2|TRBD1|.|TRBV7-2
CASTLRRDRAYGYTF
TGTGCCAGCACATTAAGGAGGGACAGAGCTTATGGCTACACCTTC
>TRBJ1-2|TRBD1|.|TRBV28
CASSPLRGRQGYTF
TGTGCCAGCAGTCCCCTTAGGGGGCGCCAAGGCTACACCTTC
>TRBJ2-5|.|.|TRBV7-2
CASSLAINLLQETQYF
TGTGCCAGCAGCTTAGCGATCAACCTATTGCAAGAGACCCAGTACTTC
>TRBJ1-2|TRBD1|few|TRBV7-2
CASTLTLTGQGAQGYTF
TGTGCCAGCACCCTAACACTAACGGGACAGGGTGCGCAAGGCTACACCTTC
>TRBJ2-5|.|.|TRBV7-2
CASSRNREQETQYF
TGTGCCAGCAGCAGAAACAGGGAACAAGAGACCCAGTACTTC